This T cell receptor beta chain was observed in a study of human T cells and chemical hapten exposure. This clonotype was counted between two and nine times. Its antigen is undetermined. Findings and limits, study-wide: TCRs exceeding 1 in 1000 frequency stayed unchanged with DPC sensitization. While controls formed fewer of them, expanded TCRs formed significantly more large CDR3 similarity clusters.

Time point of the sample: pre-sensitization, week 0. Treatment given: therapeutic diphenylcyclopropenone sensitization with weekly scalp DPC. TCRdb processed the RACE reads anew with MiXCR; each CDR3 protein has one entry. The sample has 250,000 or so distinct CDR3 sequences, 8.6% seen once; the top ten hold about 2.5%. Trimming removed 4 bases from V and 3 bases from J; junction bases left unmatched: 5. The CDR3 has 15 amino acids. Germline V gene data show CDR1 as SGHAT and CDR2 as FQNNGV. The chain uses TRBV11-2 and TRBJ2-2; 7 bases are a match to TRBD2. This receptor was taken from a woman aged 40 to 55 with alopecia areata. Some clones in this sample may be carry-over from other donors' samples. The sample was whole blood, taken in connection with sensitization to the hapten diphenylcyclopropenone (DPC). CDR3 residues: CASSSRLAHTGELFF. The CDR3 nucleotides read TGTGCCAGCAGCTCAAGACTAGCCCACACCGGGGAGCTGTTTTTT.